Listed below are T cell receptor beta chains from one sample, sequenced in a study of T cell repertoires in cytomegalovirus infection. TCRdb called the reads again in MiXCR, with one record for every CDR3 protein. The repertoire consists of around 630,000 distinct CDR3 sequences, with 24% occurring once and the leading ten covering approximately 8.2%. Sequencing was done on a sample of CD8+ T cells from PBMCs. All receptors derive from a human donor in good health (CMV status not recorded). Some clones in this sample may be carry-over from other donors' samples. CDR3s include the opening cysteine and the closing phenylalanine or tryptophan. The D gene is left open where the match is weak. Clone size, where shown, is once, few, many, or a class for clones that have expanded.

TRBJ2-4,TRBV28,.,.,TGTGCCAGCAGCTATGTCAGCGTAGCCAAAAACATTCAGTACTTC,CASSYVSVAKNIQYF
TRBJ1-1,TRBV10-1,.,few,TGCGCCAGCAGTGGGCAGGGGATTGAAGCTTTCTTT,CASSGQGIEAFF
TRBJ2-1,TRBV20-1,.,few,TGCAGTGCTACCCGGACGGGGGTCGGCTCCTACAATGAGCAGTTCTTC,CSATRTGVGSYNEQFF
TRBJ2-1,TRBV7-6,.,.,TGTGCCAGCGGCCCAGTAGATGAGCAGTTCTTC,CASGPVDEQFF
TRBJ1-1,TRBV6-1,TRBD1,.,TGTGCCAGCAGCAAGTTACAGGGGGGGTCAACTGAAGCTTTCTTT,CASSKLQGGSTEAFF
TRBJ1-2,TRBV3-1,TRBD1,.,TGTGCCAGCAGCCAACCGGGACAGTCAAACTATGGCTACACCTTC,CASSQPGQSNYGYTF
TRBJ2-1,TRBV20-1,.,.,TGCAGTGCTAGATATCGGTCCTACAATGAGCAGTTCTTC,CSARYRSYNEQFF
TRBJ2-7,TRBV7-4,.,few,TGTGCCAGCAGCGTTCCAGCGTCAGGTTCCGGTAGGTACGAGCAGTACTTC,CASSVPASGSGRYEQYF
TRBJ1-1,TRBV20-1,TRBD1,few,TGCAGTGCTAGATTAATGAACCGGGACAGGGGGCTGAACACTGAAGCTTTCTTT,CSARLMNRDRGLNTEAFF
TRBJ1-1,TRBV4-1,.,many,TGCGCCAGCAGCCAAACAGCAACGGACACTGAAGCTTTCTTT,CASSQTATDTEAFF